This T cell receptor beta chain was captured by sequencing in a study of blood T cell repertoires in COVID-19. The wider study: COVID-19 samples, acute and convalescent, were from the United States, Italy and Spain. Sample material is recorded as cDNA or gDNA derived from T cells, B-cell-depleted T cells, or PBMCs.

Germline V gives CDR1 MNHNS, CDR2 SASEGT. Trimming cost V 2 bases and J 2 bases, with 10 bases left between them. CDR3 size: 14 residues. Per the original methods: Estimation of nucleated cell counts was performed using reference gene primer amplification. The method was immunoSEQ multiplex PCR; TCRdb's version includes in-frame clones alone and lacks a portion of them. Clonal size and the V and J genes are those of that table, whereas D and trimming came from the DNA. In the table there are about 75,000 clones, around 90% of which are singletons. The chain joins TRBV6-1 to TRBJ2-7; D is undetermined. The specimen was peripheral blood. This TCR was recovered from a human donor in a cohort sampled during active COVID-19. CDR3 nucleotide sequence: TGTGCCAGCAGTGAACCCGGGTCGGCCTACGAGCAGTACTTC. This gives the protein CASSEPGSAYEQYF.